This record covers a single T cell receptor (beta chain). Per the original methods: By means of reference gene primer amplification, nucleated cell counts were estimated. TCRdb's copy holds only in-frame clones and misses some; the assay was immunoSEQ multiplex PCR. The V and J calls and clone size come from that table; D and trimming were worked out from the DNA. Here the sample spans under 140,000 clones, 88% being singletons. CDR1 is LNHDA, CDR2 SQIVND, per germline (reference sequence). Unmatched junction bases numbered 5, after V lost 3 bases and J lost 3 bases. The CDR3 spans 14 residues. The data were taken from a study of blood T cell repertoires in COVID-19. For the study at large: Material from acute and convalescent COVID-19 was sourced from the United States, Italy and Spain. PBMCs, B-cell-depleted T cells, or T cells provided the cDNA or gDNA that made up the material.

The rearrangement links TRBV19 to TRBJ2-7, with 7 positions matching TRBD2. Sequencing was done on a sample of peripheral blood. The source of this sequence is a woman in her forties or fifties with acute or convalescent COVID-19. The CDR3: CASSIGTTGYEQYF. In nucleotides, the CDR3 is TGTGCCAGTAGTATCGGGACTACGGGCTACGAGCAGTACTTC.